The 10 T cell receptor beta chains presented below share a single source sample, sequenced in a study of T cell repertoires in aging, cancer and after chemotherapy. A mixed TRB-A/B primer pool amplified rearranged TRB by multiplex touch-down PCR. TCRdb re-called the multiplex PCR reads through MiXCR, storing one row per CDR3 protein. Of 4,500 to 5,000 distinct CDR3 sequences listed, around 28% are singletons. TCR beta rearrangements were amplified from peripheral blood genomic DNA. The sample comprised blood. These receptors were obtained from a human donor with a blood cancer.

The J gene is TRBJ2-4, the V gene TRBV11-3, with 8 bases matching TRBD1. V dropped 5 bases and J dropped 0; count of bases not matched to a gene: 6. CDR3 length: 16 amino acids. CDR1 is SGHNT and CDR2 is YENEEA in the germline V gene. This CDR3 is CASSPRQGLAKNIQYF. The CDR3, as DNA: TGTGCCAGCAGCCCACGACAGGGGTTAGCCAAAAACATTCAGTACTTC.

To note about this clonotype: The conserved phenylalanine or tryptophan normally closing the CDR3 is absent here, so this likely arose from a read error. V and J are TRBV27 and TRBJ1-2; D not certain. Trimming removed 6 bases from V and 4 bases from J, with 18 bases in between. The CDR3 contains 15 residues. Germline-derived CDR1 and CDR2 are MNHEY and SMNVEV (reference sequence). The CDR3, as DNA: TGTGCCAGCAGGGATACTTCTGCAGGCACCTATGGCTACACCTTA. It is translated as CASRDTSAGTYGYTL.

The CDR3 spells CASSRQQTQYF. Here the CDR3 DNA reads TGTGCCAGCAGCCGGCAGCAGACCCAGTACTTC. The chain recombines TRBV14 with TRBJ2-5; no firm D call. The V end was cut by 4 bases, the J end by 6 bases, with 6 bases between. This CDR3 has 11 residues. Germline V lookup: CDR1 SGHDN, CDR2 FVKESK.

This clonotype showed up just a few times. The genes are TRBV7-9 and TRBJ2-2; D ambiguous. This CDR3 has 13 amino acids. Germline CDR1 SEHNR, CDR2 FQNEAQ (reference sequence). V gave up 2 bases and J gave up 1 base, with 2 bases separating them. Written as DNA, the CDR3 is TGTGCCAGCAGCTTATGGAACACCGGGGAGCTGTTTTTT. It yields the protein CASSLWNTGELFF.

This clonotype was seen just once. The CDR3 is CASSLPVSQETQYF. CDR3 in DNA: TGTGCCAGCAGTTTACCGGTCTCCCAAGAGACCCAGTACTTC. The rearrangement joins TRBV12-3 or TRBV12-4 to TRBJ2-5; D is uncertain. V gave up 2 bases and J gave up 1 base, with 8 bases separating them. This CDR3 is built from 14 residues.

This clonotype is classed as medium-sized. The chain carries TRBV6-4 and TRBJ2-1; TRBD2 is a possible D gene (6 bases). Germline values: CDR1 MRHNA, CDR2 SNTAGT. The V gene lost 2 bases and the J gene lost 6 bases, with 11 bases spanning the gap. This CDR3 region has 14 residues. CDR3 in amino acids: CASSDGSSGNEQFF. The CDR3 DNA reads as TGTGCCAGCAGTGACGGGAGTAGCGGCAATGAGCAGTTCTTC.

Concerning this clonotype: It may be a read error: a sequence one base away is much more abundant. This chain joins TRBV12-3 or TRBV12-4 and TRBJ2-3; 7 nucleotides match TRBD1. With V trimmed by 6 bases and J by 1 base, 13 bases remained unmatched. The CDR3 totals 17 residues. The CDR3 DNA reads as TGTGCCAGCAGCGCAATCCTCGGGACAGTCCGCACAGATACGCAGTATTTT. Translated: CASSAILGTVRTDTQYF.

This clonotype was found a few times. V gene TRBV6-5 combines with J gene TRBJ1-5; D call uncertain. Germline CDR1 reads MNHEY; CDR2 reads SVGAGI. The CDR3 extends over 14 amino acids. V was pared by 0 bases and J by 1 base, with 4 bases between. The CDR3, as DNA: TGTGCCAGCAGTTACTCCGCGAGCAATCAGCCCCAGCATTTT. Encoded protein: CASSYSASNQPQHF.

This chain connects TRBV6-1 to TRBJ2-1; 10 nucleotides agree with TRBD2. The CDR3 is made up of 15 amino acids. The germline V gene encodes CDR1 MNHNS and CDR2 SASEGT. The V gene end was trimmed by 7 bases and the J gene end by 7 bases; junction bases not matched to a gene: 10. The CDR3, as DNA: TGTGCCAGCACCCCGTTTAGCGGGAGGCCGAATGAGCAGTTCTTC. This sequence encodes CASTPFSGRPNEQFF.

This clonotype was counted between two and nine times. The chain employs TRBV6-5 and TRBJ1-5; TRBD1 matches at 10 bases. CDR1 MNHEY and CDR2 SVGAGI come from the germline V gene. V dropped 4 bases and J dropped 6; count of bases not matched to a gene: 3. This CDR3 has 14 amino acids. The CDR3 loop reads CASSSGTGVQPQHF. The CDR3 bases are TGTGCCAGCAGTTCGGGGACAGGGGTTCAGCCCCAGCATTTT.